Each of the 3 T cell receptor beta chains below was sequenced from the same sample in a study of T cells after yellow fever vaccination. TCRdb used MiXCR to reprocess the 5' RACE reads, holding one entry per CDR3 protein. The sample includes around 310,000 distinct CDR3 sequences, around 3.6% of them seen just once. The sequences come from PBMCs, collected on the day of the yellow fever booster vaccination. These receptors originate from a man between 18 and 29 years old who received the YFV17D yellow fever vaccine.

This CDR3 reads CASSRQGGDTEAFF. The CDR3 DNA reads as TGCGCCAGCAGCCGACAGGGGGGAGATACTGAAGCTTTCTTT. V gene TRBV5-1 combines with J gene TRBJ1-1; TRBD1 matches at 9 bases. With V trimmed by 4 bases and J by 5 bases, 6 bases remained unmatched. This CDR3 comprises 14 residues. Germline CDR1 SGHRS, CDR2 YFSETQ.

The CDR3 nucleotides are TGTGCCAGCAGCTGGGGGGACAATGAGCAGTTCTTC. Protein product: CASSWGDNEQFF. The chain carries TRBV7-9 and TRBJ2-1; D may be TRBD2 (6 bases). V was clipped by 4 bases and J by 5 bases, with 6 bases between them. This CDR3 comprises 12 residues. The germline V gene encodes CDR1 SEHNR and CDR2 FQNEAQ (reference sequence).

The sample holds many counts of this clonotype. The V and J genes are TRBV20-1 and TRBJ2-1; 12 positions agree with TRBD2. The V gene end was trimmed by 5 bases and the J gene end by 8 bases; junction bases not matched to a gene: 7. Germline V gene lookup returns CDR1 DFQATT and CDR2 SNEGSKA (reference sequence). This CDR3 spans 14 amino acids. The CDR3 nucleotides read TGCAGTGCTCCTGGACTAGCGGGGTTGGATGAGCAGTTCTTC. Translated: CSAPGLAGLDEQFF.